Listed below are T cell receptor beta chains from one sample, sequenced in a study of post-analysis software for immune sequencing data. TCRdb re-called the PCR reads through MiXCR, storing one row per CDR3 protein. The sample shows hundreds of thousands of distinct CDR3 sequences, 44% of them seen only once. Specimen: blood. Every receptor here comes from a girl aged 5-17 years with multiple sclerosis. CDR3s include the opening cysteine and the closing phenylalanine or tryptophan. A D gene is named only where the DNA matches it firmly. Clone sizes are given selectively: once, few, many, or a class where the clone is expanded.

clone size | D gene | J gene | V gene | CDR3 DNA | CDR3 protein
few | - | TRBJ1-5 | TRBV6-5 | TGTGCCAGCAGCCAGAATAGCAATCAGCCCCAGCATTTT | CASSQNSNQPQHF
- | - | TRBJ2-1 | TRBV20-1 | TGCAGTGCTAACCGGGTCTACAATGAGCAGTTCTTC | CSANRVYNEQFF
- | TRBD2 | TRBJ2-3 | TRBV10-3 | TGTGCCATCAGTGGTTGGACTAGCGGTAGCACAGATACGCAGTATTTT | CAISGWTSGSTDTQYF
- | - | TRBJ1-2 | TRBV9 | TGTGCCAGCAGCACTGGGCCGGGGGACTATGGCTACACCTTC | CASSTGPGDYGYTF
- | - | TRBJ2-7 | TRBV20-1 | TGCAGTGCTAGAGATGGCAGGGTAGGCGACGAGCAGTACTTC | CSARDGRVGDEQYF
few | TRBD2 | TRBJ2-3 | TRBV7-3 | TGTGCCAGCAGCTTAGCGGGGGGGTACACAGATACGCAGTATTTT | CASSLAGGYTDTQYF
- | TRBD1 | TRBJ1-5 | TRBV18 | TGTGCCAGCTCACCCGGGACAGGGGGAGAAGGTCAGCCCCAGCATTTT | CASSPGTGGEGQPQHF
- | - | TRBJ2-5 | TRBV3-1 | TGTGCCAGCAGCCCCCAGCCGGGATCGGGGCTCGGGAGCCAAGAGACCCAGTACTTC | CASSPQPGSGLGSQETQYF
- | - | TRBJ2-3 | TRBV12-3/TRBV12-4 | TGTGCCAGCAGCCCCGGGCCTGGCATGGATACGCAGTATTTT | CASSPGPGMDTQYF
- | TRBD1 | TRBJ2-7 | TRBV12-3/TRBV12-4 | TGTGCCAGCAAACCGGGACAGGCTCTCTCTTTAAACTACGAGCAGTACTTC | CASKPGQALSLNYEQYF
- | - | TRBJ2-5 | TRBV11-2 | TGTGCCAGCAGCTTAGATAACCAACAAGAGACCCAGTACTTC | CASSLDNQQETQYF
- | - | TRBJ1-1 | TRBV12-3/TRBV12-4 | TGTGCCAGCAGTACCCGACCGGGCACTGAAGCTTTCTTT | CASSTRPGTEAFF
- | - | TRBJ2-7 | TRBV3-1 | TGTGCCAGCAGCCACGAACTTAGGAGCTCCTACGAGCAGTACTTC | CASSHELRSSYEQYF
few | - | TRBJ2-3 | TRBV7-2 | TGTGCCAGCAGACCTAGTATAGGACAAACAGATACGCAGTATTTT | CASRPSIGQTDTQYF
many | - | TRBJ2-7 | TRBV20-1 | TGCAGTGCAGGAGTACCAAACGAGCAGTACTTC | CSAGVPNEQYF
- | - | TRBJ2-7 | TRBV5-1 | TGCGCCAGCAGCTTCTACCGGGACGGATTTAACTACGAGCAGTACTTC | CASSFYRDGFNYEQYF
- | - | TRBJ2-6 | TRBV7-8 | TGTGCCAGCAGCCCCGACAGTTTTCGTCCCTCTGGGGCCAACGTCCTGACTTTC | CASSPDSFRPSGANVLTF
- | - | TRBJ2-5 | TRBV7-9 | TGTGCCAGCAGCCCCGCCGGGCGCCAAGAGACCCAGTACTTC | CASSPAGRQETQYF
few | TRBD2 | TRBJ2-3 | TRBV29-1 | TGCAGCGCTGGGGTAGGACTAGCGGCTAGCACAGATACGCAGTATTTT | CSAGVGLAASTDTQYF
few | TRBD2 | TRBJ2-1 | TRBV10-3 | TGTGCCACCCAGATCGGGACTAGCGGGGTCAATGAGCAGTTCTTC | CATQIGTSGVNEQFF
- | - | TRBJ2-7 | TRBV3-1 | TGTGCCAGCAGCCAAGAGACCGAGCAGTACTTC | CASSQETEQYF
few | TRBD1 | TRBJ2-3 | TRBV6-6 | TGTGCCAGCAGGAACCCGGGACAGGGAGGGGATACGCAGTATTTT | CASRNPGQGGDTQYF
- | TRBD1 | TRBJ1-1 | TRBV12-3/TRBV12-4 | TGTGCCAGCAGTTCCTACAGGGGCCCTGAAGCTTTCTTT | CASSSYRGPEAFF
many | - | TRBJ1-2 | TRBV10-3 | TGTGCCACCGTCGGGGGCCCGGACTATGGCTACACCTTC | CATVGGPDYGYTF
few | TRBD1 | TRBJ2-1 | TRBV7-3 | TGTGCCAGCAGCTTCTTTCCAGGGGGCCGGAATGAGCAGTTCTTC | CASSFFPGGRNEQFF
few | - | TRBJ1-2 | TRBV29-1 | TGCAGCGTTGCTACAGGGTCCTATGGCTACACCTTC | CSVATGSYGYTF
- | - | TRBJ2-7 | TRBV5-1 | TGCGCCAGCAGCTTGGACTACAGGTACCGCTCCTACGAGCAGTACTTC | CASSLDYRYRSYEQYF
once | TRBD1 | TRBJ1-4 | TRBV7-8 | TGTGCCAGCAGCCCCAGGGACAGTTCAGAAAAACTGTTTTTT | CASSPRDSSEKLFF
- | - | TRBJ2-5 | TRBV5-1 | TGCGCCAGCAAGACGCGCGGGATTTCGGAGACCCAGTACTTC | CASKTRGISETQYF
- | TRBD1 | TRBJ2-5 | TRBV4-1 | TGCGCCAGCAGCCAAGAGCCCGGGACAGGCAAAGAGACCCAGTACTTC | CASSQEPGTGKETQYF
many | - | TRBJ2-1 | TRBV20-1 | TGCAGTGCTAGAGATCCCAGCTCCGAGCAGTTCTTC | CSARDPSSEQFF
once | TRBD2 | TRBJ2-5 | TRBV11-3 | TGTGCCAGCAGCTTAGAGGCTAGCGGGAGCTATCGAGAGACCCAGTACTTC | CASSLEASGSYRETQYF
few | - | TRBJ2-3 | TRBV24-1 | TGTGCCACCAGTGATGGGGGTAGCACAGATACGCAGTATTTT | CATSDGGSTDTQYF
- | - | TRBJ2-7 | TRBV5-1 | TGCGCCAGCAGCCGGACGGGGACGGGCTACGAGCAGTACTTC | CASSRTGTGYEQYF
- | TRBD2 | TRBJ2-3 | TRBV2 | TGTGCCAGCAGTGGGGAGGGCGGCACAGATACGCAGTATTTT | CASSGEGGTDTQYF
few | TRBD1 | TRBJ2-1 | TRBV7-3 | TGTGCCAGCAGCTTAAGGGTCGGGGCAGGGGGCTTGGGTCAGAATGAGCAGTTCTTC | CASSLRVGAGGLGQNEQFF
few | TRBD1 | TRBJ2-7 | TRBV6-2/TRBV6-3 | TGTGCCAGCAGTTACGGGACAGACTACGAGCAGTACTTC | CASSYGTDYEQYF
- | - | TRBJ1-2 | TRBV28 | TGTGCCAGCAGTTGGCAGCGGGGCTACACCTTC | CASSWQRGYTF
- | TRBD2 | TRBJ2-3 | TRBV5-1 | TGCGCCAGCAGCTTGAGCAGCGGGACCTCAGATACGCAGTATTTT | CASSLSSGTSDTQYF
- | TRBD1 | TRBJ2-5 | TRBV3-1 | TGTGCCAGCAGCCAAGACGGGACAGGACAAGAGACCCAGTACTTC | CASSQDGTGQETQYF
once | - | TRBJ2-2 | TRBV7-9 | TGTGCCAGCAGCCCCCAGGACGGTTCGAACACCGGGGAGCTGTTTTTT | CASSPQDGSNTGELFF
- | - | TRBJ1-2 | TRBV3-1 | TGTGCCAGCAGCCAAGATCTGGGAGACTATGGCTACACCTTC | CASSQDLGDYGYTF
few | - | TRBJ2-6 | TRBV6-6 | TGTGCCAGCAGTCTTATGGACTCTGGGGCCAACGTCCTGACTTTC | CASSLMDSGANVLTF
- | - | TRBJ1-1 | TRBV5-1 | TGCGCCAGCAGCGGGGGACAGAACACTGAAGCTTTCTTT | CASSGGQNTEAFF
- | TRBD1 | TRBJ2-1 | TRBV5-6 | TGTGCCAGCAGCTGGACAGGGGATGATTACAATGAGCAGTTCTTC | CASSWTGDDYNEQFF
few | TRBD1 | TRBJ1-6 | TRBV11-2 | TGTGCCAGCAGCTTAAGCCCCGGCAGGGGGCTAGGATCACCCCTCCACTTT | CASSLSPGRGLGSPLHF
- | - | TRBJ2-1 | TRBV6-5 | TGTGCCAGCAGTTACGGAGGTTCGATGAGCTCCTACAATGAGCAGTTCTTC | CASSYGGSMSSYNEQFF
- | TRBD1 | TRBJ2-3 | TRBV28 | TGTGCCAGCAGTTCCCGGGACAGGGATAAAGATACGCAGTATTTT | CASSSRDRDKDTQYF
- | TRBD2 | TRBJ2-7 | TRBV2 | TGTGCCAGCAGTGAGGCAAGCGGGGGCTACGAGCAGTACTTC | CASSEASGGYEQYF
few | TRBD1 | TRBJ1-1 | TRBV6-6 | TGTGCCAGCAGCCCCACAGGGGTCACTGAAGCTTTCTTT | CASSPTGVTEAFF
- | TRBD1 | TRBJ1-4 | TRBV6-5 | TGTGCCAGCAGGGGACAGGCCTATAATGAAAAACTGATTTTT | CASRGQAYNEKLIF